Listed below are T cell receptor beta chains from one sample, sequenced in a study of beta chain features in type 1 diabetes. Method: immunoSEQ multiplex PCR; TCRdb's copy keeps in-frame clones and lacks some. The sample holds under 450,000 clones, about 14% seen once. The specimen sequenced was naive CD4+ T cells from blood. The receptors were sampled from a man younger than 40 in good health. Each CDR3 is given with its conserved first and last residue. Expanded clones are given a class, and other clones once, few, many or no size at all.

abundance	v_gene	j_gene	CDR3aa
few	TRBV29-1	TRBJ2-3	CSVEDRGTDTQYF
few	TRBV5-1	TRBJ2-6	CASSLEARGAGANVLTF
NA	TRBV5-1	TRBJ1-1	CASSLASANTEAFF
few	TRBV9	TRBJ2-3	CASSVSPGRSDTQYF
few	TRBV5-1	TRBJ1-6	CASSQTGVDSPLHF
NA	TRBV7-9	TRBJ2-4	CASSLTGTGASVAKNIQYF
NA	TRBV5-6	TRBJ2-5	CASSLFRGPVQETQYF
few	TRBV6-1	TRBJ2-4	CASSEGGIKNIQYF
few	TRBV2	TRBJ1-1	CASSGSRNTEAFF
NA	TRBV7-9	TRBJ1-2	CASSTHNLQGGYTF
few	TRBV10-3	TRBJ2-2	CAISVTENTGELFF
NA	TRBV6-5	TRBJ2-7	CASSRGHKEQYF
NA	TRBV4-3	TRBJ2-1	CASSQDTSGGALEQFF
NA	TRBV14	TRBJ1-2	CASSLPGRFYGYTF
NA	TRBV5-1	TRBJ1-2	CASSVGQLNYGYTF
NA	TRBV5-5	TRBJ1-2	CASSESPGQGTHGYTF
few	TRBV7-9	TRBJ2-5	CASGFRGQETQYF
NA	TRBV5-1	TRBJ2-3	CASSLSSGGDTQYF
NA	TRBV5-6	TRBJ2-1	CASNRKQGLSYNEQFF
few	TRBV2	TRBJ1-1	CASSTDRNTEAFF
few	TRBV5-4	TRBJ2-1	CASSSAGLYNEQFF
few	TRBV4-3	TRBJ1-2	CASSQDGTVMSSYTF
few	TRBV18	TRBJ1-1	CASSPRGSEAFF
many	TRBV25-1	TRBJ1-6	CASSESSSPLHF
NA	TRBV7-8	TRBJ2-5	CASSLKAVTPQETQYF
few	TRBV19	TRBJ2-1	CASKEGRGWDEQFF
many	TRBV30	TRBJ2-5	CALGPPQETQYF
NA	TRBV7-8	TRBJ1-6	CASSSTGTNSPLHF
few	TRBV5-1	TRBJ2-5	CASSFRGGETQYF